One sample yielded the 24 T cell receptor beta chains listed below, sequenced in a study of CD8+ T cells in alopecia areata. As the sequencing template, cDNA was produced by extracting RNA and reverse transcribing it. This table comes from immunoSEQ multiplex PCR, and its TCRdb copy is limited to in-frame clones, with some not included. The sample carries about 12,000 clones, roughly three fifths recorded once. In alopecia areata patients, both lesional scalp punch biopsies and peripheral blood were collected. The sample was skin. These receptors came from a human donor with alopecia areata.

The CDR3 region is CASSFRDRETQYF. For the CDR3, the DNA is TGTGCCAGTAGTTTCCGGGACCGAGAGACCCAGTACTTC. This sequence joins TRBV19 and TRBJ2-5; D is possibly TRBD1 or TRBD2 (5 bases each). Germline loops: CDR1 LNHDA, CDR2 SQIVND (reference sequence). The CDR3 extends over 13 amino acids. V lost 5 bases and J lost 4, with 11 bases in between.

The V call is TRBV18, the J call TRBJ1-4, with D uncertain. The V gene lost 3 bases and the J gene lost 0 bases, with 11 bases spanning the gap. This CDR3 has 16 residues. CDR1 is KGHSH and CDR2 is LQKENI in the germline V gene. Here the CDR3 DNA reads TGTGCCAGCTCACCGGTCGCGGGAGCAACTAATGAAAAACTGTTTTTT. Its protein product is CASSPVAGATNEKLFF.

This chain joins TRBV4-1 and TRBJ2-1; 11 nucleotides align to TRBD2. CDR3 length: 15 amino acids. The V gene end was trimmed by 5 bases and the J gene end by 9 bases; junction bases not matched to a gene: 9. Germline-derived CDR1 and CDR2 are MGHRA and YSYEKL. CDR3 coding DNA: TGCGCCAGCAGCGGTACTAGCGGGAGTTCCCCTGAGCAGTTCTTC. Residues: CASSGTSGSSPEQFF.

The sample holds a few counts of this clone. This chain uses TRBV6-5 with TRBJ2-3, with TRBD2 matching 9 bases. V shed 5 bases, J shed 2 bases, and the junction held 5 bases outside the gene matches. The CDR3 covers 15 residues. CDR1 and CDR2 from the germline V gene are MNHEY and SVGAGI. CDR3 in amino acids: CASSGPGLATDTQYF. The CDR3 DNA sequence: TGTGCCAGCAGTGGCCCGGGACTAGCCACAGATACGCAGTATTTT.

V usage is TRBV10-3 and J usage is TRBJ1-2; no reliable D call. This CDR3 is built from 12 residues. CDR1 ENHRY and CDR2 SYGVKD come from the germline V gene. Trimming took off 8 bases at V and 2 bases at J, with 9 bases between the two ends. The CDR3 spells CAILTLNYGYTF. CDR3 coding DNA: TGTGCCATCCTGACCCTCAACTATGGCTACACCTTC.

The J gene is TRBJ2-7, the V gene TRBV6-5; 10 nucleotides match TRBD2. V was pared by 0 bases and J by 3 bases, with 2 bases of the junction left unmatched. Germline loops: CDR1 MNHEY, CDR2 SVGAGI. There are 15 residues in the CDR3. The CDR3: CASSYSTSGNYEQYF. CDR3 sequence (DNA): TGTGCCAGCAGTTACTCCACTAGCGGGAACTACGAGCAGTACTTC.

The chain is built from TRBV7-9 and TRBJ2-3; possibly TRBD2 for D (7 bases). Germline values: CDR1 SEHNR, CDR2 FQNEAQ (reference sequence). V lost 4 bases to trimming and J lost 6 bases, with 20 bases between them. This CDR3 is 16 amino acids long. CDR3: CASSWGRGTSRDTQYF. The CDR3 DNA is TGTGCCAGCAGCTGGGGGAGGGGGACTTCTAGGGATACGCAGTATTTT.

The V and J genes are TRBV7-2 and TRBJ2-7; D remains ambiguous. Germline loops: CDR1 SGHTA, CDR2 FQGNSA. Between the trimmed V and J ends, which lost 1 base and 2 bases, there was a span of 6 bases. The CDR3 is made up of 13 amino acids. The CDR3 nucleotides read TGTGCCAGCAGCTTAGGGAGAACCTACGAGCAGTACTTC. Amino acids: CASSLGRTYEQYF.

The chain links TRBV2 to TRBJ1-4; possibly TRBD1 for D (5 bases). The length of the CDR3 is 13 residues. Trimming pared 7 bases from V and 6 bases from J, leaving 12 bases between. CDR1 and CDR2 (germline): SNHLY, FYNNEI. The CDR3 reads CASMGRDHEKLFF. The CDR3 nucleotides are TGTGCCAGCATGGGGCGGGATCATGAAAAACTGTTTTTT.

The chain joins TRBV18 to TRBJ2-7; D is unresolved. The V end lost 3 bases, the J end lost 7 bases, and 13 bases lay between the germline ends. CDR3 size: 13 residues. The germline V gene has CDR1 KGHSH and CDR2 LQKENI. CDR3 sequence reads: CASSPGSGMEQYF. The CDR3 region has the DNA TGTGCCAGCTCACCCGGATCAGGTATGGAGCAGTACTTC.

In its sample, this clone is medium-sized. The chain is built from TRBV6-6 and TRBJ1-6, with D hard to call. Trimming took off 2 bases at V and 8 bases at J, with 16 bases between the two ends. This CDR3 region has 16 residues. CDR1 and CDR2 from the germline V gene are MNHNY and SVGAGI (reference sequence). CDR3 sequence reads: CASSYVAASMDSPLHF. CDR3 sequence (DNA): TGTGCCAGCAGTTACGTGGCAGCTAGTATGGATTCACCCCTCCACTTT.

The chain joins TRBV29-1 to TRBJ2-1; 8 positions match TRBD2. The CDR3 has 12 amino acids. Germline V CDR1 and CDR2: SQVTM, ANQGSEA. J lost 6 bases, V lost 7 bases, and 5 bases had no gene match. The CDR3: CSGLAGSNEQFF. For the CDR3, the DNA is TGCAGCGGATTAGCGGGGAGCAATGAGCAGTTCTTC.

The rearrangement joins TRBV4-3 to TRBJ2-1; D is unclear. V shed 1 base and J shed 4 bases, with 14 bases lying between them. Per germline, CDR1 LGHNA and CDR2 YSLEER. The CDR3 sequence is 16 residues long. CDR3 sequence (DNA): TGCGCCAGCAGCCAAGGTCCATCGGGCCCTTACAATGAGCAGTTCTTC. This translates into CASSQGPSGPYNEQFF.

The chain combines TRBV29-1 with TRBJ1-4, with 8 bases identical to TRBD1. In germline, CDR1 is SQVTM, CDR2 ANQGSEA. J gave up 6 bases and V 3 bases, and 6 bases lay outside the gene matches. CDR3 length equals 14 residues. CDR3 in amino acids: CSVEGTGNHEKLFF. In DNA, the CDR3 is TGCAGCGTTGAGGGGACAGGTAATCATGAAAAACTGTTTTTT.

This clone was seen a few times. The chain recombines TRBV5-4 with TRBJ2-3; 11 nucleotides agree with TRBD2. After removal of 2 bases from V and 5 bases from J, the junction contained 4 bases not matched to a gene. The germline V gene has CDR1 SGHNT and CDR2 YYREEE (reference sequence). The CDR3 is made up of 15 amino acids. The CDR3 DNA is TGTGCCAGCAGCTTTTATAGCGGGGGGGTAGATACGCAGTATTTT. Residues: CASSFYSGGVDTQYF.

The chain links TRBV11-2 to TRBJ1-1; perhaps TRBD1 as D (5 bases). CDR1 and CDR2 (germline): SGHAT, FQNNGV. Trimming stripped 5 bases from V and 1 base from J, with 8 bases between. This CDR3 spans 13 amino acids. The CDR3 loop reads CASSPGSNTEAFF. The CDR3 bases are TGTGCCAGCAGCCCAGGGTCGAACACTGAAGCTTTCTTT.

This clone was counted only a few times. The chain is built from TRBV7-9 and TRBJ2-6; D not resolved. The CDR3 is 16 amino acids. Germline V lookup: CDR1 SEHNR, CDR2 FQNEAQ (reference sequence). V was cut by 5 bases and J by 2 bases, with 13 bases left in between. DNA for the CDR3: TGTGCCAGCAGCGTTTTAGCCGTAACTGGGGCCAACGTCCTGACTTTC. Translating it yields CASSVLAVTGANVLTF.

J is TRBJ2-1 and V is TRBV7-9; D unresolved. V gave up 3 bases and J gave up 10 bases, with 13 bases separating them. This CDR3 has 13 residues. Germline V gene sequence: CDR1 SEHNR, CDR2 FQNEAQ (reference sequence). The CDR3 DNA follows: TGTGCCAGCAGCTTGAGGACGAAGGACGAGCAGTTCTTC. Its translation: CASSLRTKDEQFF.

This clone was detected a few times. The chain recombines TRBV7-8 with TRBJ2-5; either TRBD1 or TRBD2 may supply D (6 bases each). Germline V gives CDR1 SGHVS, CDR2 FQNEAQ. The CDR3 runs 16 residues. V shed 4 bases and J shed 2 bases, with 17 bases lying between them. This chain's CDR3 is CASSSKLRGVQETQYF. The CDR3 DNA follows: TGTGCCAGCAGCTCAAAGTTAAGGGGGGTACAAGAGACCCAGTACTTC. Filled out from reference TRBV7-8 and TRBJ2-5, the complete variable domain reads GAGVSQSPRYKVAKRGQDVALRCDPISGHVSLFWYQQALGQGPEFLTYFQNEAQLDKSGLPSDRFFAERPEGSVSTLKIQRTQQEDSAVYLCASSSKLRGVQETQYFGPGTRLLVL.

This clone has a handful of counts. The chain has TRBV7-2 and TRBJ2-5, with TRBD2 matching 7 bases. Losses at the gene ends were 1 base for V and 2 bases for J; bases not matched to a gene: 7. Germline V gene sequence: CDR1 SGHTA, CDR2 FQGNSA. The CDR3 contains 16 residues. The CDR3 is CASSLGGAGKQETQYF. The CDR3 DNA is TGTGCCAGCAGCTTAGGCGGAGCGGGGAAACAAGAGACCCAGTACTTC.

The chain carries TRBV10-3 and TRBJ2-1; the match to TRBD1 covers 7 bases. V dropped 4 bases and J dropped 1; count of bases not matched to a gene: 7. The V gene's germline CDR1 is ENHRY and CDR2 SYGVKD. The CDR3 loop spans 16 amino acids. In nucleotides, the CDR3 is TGTGCCATCAGTGGACCACAGGGGAGTTCCTACAATGAGCAGTTCTTC. Protein: CAISGPQGSSYNEQFF.

The chain is built from TRBV27 and TRBJ2-2; TRBD1 is a possible D gene (6 bases). The CDR3 contains 14 residues. Per the germline V gene, CDR1 is MNHEY and CDR2 is SMNVEV (reference sequence). V lost 5 bases, J lost 4 bases, and 11 bases lay in between. The CDR3 here is CASSVGGGTGELFF. In DNA form, the CDR3 reads TGTGCCAGCAGTGTAGGGGGTGGCACCGGGGAGCTGTTTTTT.

This chain joins TRBV19 and TRBJ2-5, with D hard to call. The CDR3 has 12 amino acids. Germline CDR1 and CDR2: LNHDA and SQIVND (reference sequence). V lost 5 bases and J 3 bases, leaving 7 bases between the germline ends. The CDR3 here is CASSFVEETQYF. CDR3 DNA sequence: TGTGCCAGTAGTTTCGTTGAAGAGACCCAGTACTTC.

This chain uses TRBV6-1 with TRBJ2-7, with unresolved D. CDR1 and CDR2 (germline): MNHNS, SASEGT. The CDR3 loop spans 11 amino acids. V lost 6 bases to trimming and J lost 4 bases, with 7 bases between them. For the CDR3, the DNA is TGTGCCAGCAGCAGAAATTACGAGCAGTACTTC. Its protein is CASSRNYEQYF.